This is a list of T cell receptor beta chains from one sample in a study of neurological immune-mediated disorders. TCRdb redid the calling of the 5' RACE reads with MiXCR, one entry per CDR3 protein. This sample carries 85,000 to 90,000 distinct CDR3 sequences, under 4.5% of them seen once, and the ten largest clones take around 3.2%. Sequenced input: PBMCs. The receptors come from a woman in her forties or fifties with multiple sclerosis. Each CDR3 is given with its conserved first and last residue. A D gene is named only where the DNA matches it firmly. Not every row has a clone size; where given, it reads once, few, many or a size class.

D gene	clone size	V gene	J gene	CDR3 protein	CDR3 DNA
.	many	TRBV3-1	TRBJ1-2	CASSLRGGKIDGYTF	TGTGCCAGCAGCCTCCGAGGAGGGAAGATAGATGGCTACACCTTC
.	many	TRBV4-3	TRBJ2-7	CASSQGPQRSYEQYF	TGCGCCAGCAGCCAGGGTCCCCAGCGGTCCTACGAGCAGTACTTC
.	many	TRBV7-2	TRBJ2-1	CASSLNPEDEQFF	TGTGCCAGCAGCTTAAACCCTGAGGATGAGCAGTTCTTC
TRBD1	many	TRBV5-5	TRBJ1-6	CASSAGTGSSPLHF	TGTGCCAGCAGCGCTGGGACAGGGTCATCACCCCTCCACTTT
.	many	TRBV10-3	TRBJ2-2	CAIKGAGATGELFF	TGTGCCATCAAAGGGGCAGGGGCCACCGGGGAGCTGTTTTTT
TRBD1	many	TRBV10-3	TRBJ1-5	CAISSGTESNQPQHF	TGTGCCATCAGTTCCGGGACAGAGTCCAATCAGCCCCAGCATTTT
.	many	TRBV5-1	TRBJ2-3	CASSFGDVADTQYF	TGCGCCAGCAGCTTTGGGGATGTGGCAGATACGCAGTATTTT
TRBD1	many	TRBV5-4	TRBJ2-1	CASRGTGLDNEQFF	TGTGCCAGCAGAGGGACAGGGCTGGACAATGAGCAGTTCTTC
.	.	TRBV29-1	TRBJ1-5	CSVEEDRNKTQNF	TGCAGCGTCGAAGAGGACAGAAATAAGACCCAGAATTTT
.	many	TRBV5-1	TRBJ2-5	CASSTAGFQETQYF	TGCGCCAGCAGCACCGCGGGATTTCAAGAGACCCAGTACTTC